This is a list of T cell receptor beta chains from one sample in a study of T cells after yellow fever vaccination. TCRdb ran MiXCR on the 5' RACE reads and lists one entry per CDR3 protein. The sample has 500,000 to 650,000 distinct CDR3 sequences; 9% to 15% are singletons. Specimen: PBMCs, collected on the day of the yellow fever booster vaccination. The receptors stem from a young man who received the YFV17D yellow fever vaccine. CDR3s include the opening cysteine and the closing phenylalanine or tryptophan. The D gene is left open where the match is weak. Rows may omit the clone size; those that give it use once, few, many or a size class.

V	J	D	size	DNA	CDR3
TRBV5-4	TRBJ2-5	-	-	TGTGCCAGCAGCTACGGACTCGCTGCGGAGACCCAGTACTTC	CASSYGLAAETQYF
TRBV6-5	TRBJ2-7	TRBD2	few	TGTGCCAGCAGTTATGCTAGCGGGAGGGGTTACGAGCAGTACTTC	CASSYASGRGYEQYF
TRBV6-1	TRBJ2-3	-	-	TGTGCCAGCAGTCCCTCCCCTAGCGTTACTACGCAGTATTTT	CASSPSPSVTTQYF
TRBV14	TRBJ2-1	-	few	TGTGCCAGCAGCGAACCGGGGCCGGGCACTAAGTTCTTC	CASSEPGPGTKFF
TRBV15	TRBJ2-2	-	many	TGTGCCACCAGCAGTCCCGGTCCCTTGTCCGGGGAGCTGTTTTTT	CATSSPGPLSGELFF
TRBV5-1	TRBJ1-1	-	few	TGCGCCAGCAGCGGGGGGACAACAGGTGAAGCTTTCTTT	CASSGGTTGEAFF
TRBV14	TRBJ2-7	-	-	TGTGCCAGCAGCCAAGCGGGACGGCACGGCGAGCAGTACTTC	CASSQAGRHGEQYF
TRBV7-8	TRBJ1-3	TRBD1	few	TGTGCCAGCAGCTTACGTCGCCTTACAGGGGACTCTGGAAACACCATATATTTT	CASSLRRLTGDSGNTIYF
TRBV7-9	TRBJ2-3	-	-	TGTGCCAGCAGCTTAGCCAGCCTCACAGATACGCAGTATTTT	CASSLASLTDTQYF
TRBV5-1	TRBJ2-7	TRBD2	many	TGCGCCAGCAGCTTGGAGGGACTAGCGTACGAGCAGTACTTC	CASSLEGLAYEQYF
TRBV4-3	TRBJ2-7	-	-	TGCGCCAGCAGCCAAGATAACGGCTACGAGCAGTACTTC	CASSQDNGYEQYF
TRBV24-1	TRBJ2-5	-	few	TGTGCCATCCAGCGAGACCAAGAGACCCAGTACTTC	CAIQRDQETQYF
TRBV9	TRBJ1-1	-	few	TGTGCCAGCAGCGGAGGACAGCTGAACACTGAAGCTTTCTTT	CASSGGQLNTEAFF
TRBV4-3	TRBJ1-5	-	-	TGCGCCAGCAGCCAAGGATTGGTCCGGCAGCCCCAGCATTTT	CASSQGLVRQPQHF